This TCR beta chain originates from a study of T-cell reconstitution after alpha-beta-depleted transplantation in children. Germline trimming cut 0 bases from V and 7 bases from J; bases unmatched to any gene: 9. Germline lookup yields CDR1 SGHRS and CDR2 YFSETQ. The CDR3 loop spans 18 amino acids. Unique molecular identifiers tagged the TCRbeta library. TCRdb reprocessed the PCR reads via MiXCR and lists one record per CDR3 protein. The sample carries about 410,000 distinct CDR3 sequences, about a fifth recorded once. This specimen consisted of PBMCs from the stem cell graft donor, obtained from the stem cell graft. The sequence derives from a human donor who donated a stem cell graft to a child with acute myeloid leukemia. The gene calls are TRBV5-1 and TRBJ2-1; 14 bases are a match to TRBD2. CDR3 nucleotide sequence: TGCGCCAGCAGCTTGGCTGCGGGACTAGCGGGAGTTGGAAATGAGCAGTTCTTC. The encoded protein is CASSLAAGLAGVGNEQFF.